This T cell receptor (beta chain) was obtained from a study of CD8+CD57+ T cells in acquired aplastic anemia (dated by TCRdb to 2016 to 2018). Background for the entire study: Extracted DNA from sorted CD4+ and CD8+ cells averaged 3.2 ug, ranging from roughly 0.17 to 30 ug. CD8+CD57+ expansion was defined as frequency above the mean frequency observed in healthy subjects.

Broader findings and caveats from the paper: Patients and healthy controls showed no significant difference in CD8+ Simpson's diversity (P=0.060). Around 31 CD8+ CDR3 sequences were shared between patients and controls but appeared highly expressed in patients and within their immunodominant clones.

The CDR3 numbers 15 residues from cysteine through phenylalanine. The only DNA kept is the CDR3, 45 bases in frame from the first base. The germline V gene provides CDR1 MNHNS and CDR2 SASEGT. Trimming removed 1 base from V and 8 bases from J, leaving 12 bases between the germline ends. This clonotype occurred many times. Its target antigen remains unknown. No clone much larger than this one lies a single base away; base qualities are absent. The patients picked for sequencing were ones in whom flow cytometry had shown an expansion of CD8+CD57+ cells. Every patient had severe acquired aplastic anemia, diagnosed using the International Study of Aplastic Anemia and Agranulocytosis and Camitta criteria. No patient had received any therapy when blood was sampled. TCR repertoires of sorted CD4+ and CD8+ blood T cells from severe aplastic anemia patients and healthy subjects were deep-sequenced in the study. Patients were enrolled under clinicaltrials.gov protocols 00001620, 01623167, 00001397, 00071045, 00081523 and 00961064 in the USA. Ficoll-Paque density gradient centrifugation was used to isolate peripheral blood mononuclear cells. CD4+ and CD8+ T cells were sorted by FACS or magnetic beads before DNA extraction.

TCR beta VDJ combination and CDR3 sequence profiling used genomic DNA as the template. An Illumina HiSeq 2000 was the platform used for TCR repertoire sequencing. On the study's bioinformatics: TRBV/TRBJ rearrangement plots, CDR3 size and DJ length profiles, and Simpson's diversity index were used to assess repertoires. The most abundant DNA sequence in the deep sequencing data was taken as the immunodominant clone. CDR3 amino acid sequences were checked for sharing across subjects and were also compared against the VDJdb database and published repertoires. Using fastp trimming at Q25 and MiXCR clonotype assembly, TCRdb reanalyzed the public sequencing data and kept in-frame beta chains. Merged by CDR3 protein, the rows form single entries marked with the most common genes and DNA. Clone size and V and J calls follow TCRdb, not the original study. Across this sample there are 180,000 or so distinct CDR3 sequences, with roughly 48% seen only once. The ten largest make up about 1.2% of the sample.

The chain links TRBV6-1 with TRBJ1-6; the D segment could be TRBD1, given 5 matching bases. Input material: sorted CD4+, CD8+, or CD8+CD57+ T cells (not recorded which) from PBMCs. The TCR sequence derives from a human donor with aplastic anemia. The nucleotide sequence is TGTGCCAGCAGTGAAGACGGGGGGAGGGATTCACCCCTCCACTTT. It is translated as CASSEDGGRDSPLHF.